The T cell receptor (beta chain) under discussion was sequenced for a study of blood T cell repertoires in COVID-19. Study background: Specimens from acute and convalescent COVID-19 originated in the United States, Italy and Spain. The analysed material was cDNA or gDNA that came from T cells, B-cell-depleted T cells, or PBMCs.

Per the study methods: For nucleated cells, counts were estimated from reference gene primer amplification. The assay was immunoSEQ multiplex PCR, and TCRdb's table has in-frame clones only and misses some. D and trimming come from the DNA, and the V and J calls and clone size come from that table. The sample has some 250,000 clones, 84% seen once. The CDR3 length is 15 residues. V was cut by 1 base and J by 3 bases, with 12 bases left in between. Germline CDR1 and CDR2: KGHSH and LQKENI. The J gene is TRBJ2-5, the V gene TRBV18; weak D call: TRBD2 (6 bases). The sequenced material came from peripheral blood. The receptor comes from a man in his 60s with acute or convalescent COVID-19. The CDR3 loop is CASSPRQGGKETQYF. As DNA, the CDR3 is TGTGCCAGCTCACCACGGCAGGGAGGAAAAGAGACCCAGTACTTC. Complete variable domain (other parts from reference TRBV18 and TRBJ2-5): NAGVMQNPRHLVRRRGQEARLRCSPMKGHSHVYWYRQLPEEGLKFMVYLQKENIIDESGMPKERFSAEFPKEGPSILRIQQVVRGDSAAYFCASSPRQGGKETQYFGPGTRLLVL.